This entry is about one TCR beta chain. Its antigen remains unknown. This may stem from a read error, because a much larger clone lies one nucleotide away. The CDR3 carries no conserved terminal phenylalanine or tryptophan, so it likely arises from a read error. Trimming removed 4 bases from V and 0 bases from J; junction bases left unmatched: 5. This CDR3 comprises 16 residues. The sample belongs to a study of glioma-infiltrating T cells. The study's findings and limits: CDR3 overlap between tissue and blood was very small.

Amplification of TCR alpha and beta CDR3 regions from RNA used iRepertoire nested multiplex PCR. TCRdb called the multiplex PCR reads again in MiXCR, with one record for every CDR3 protein. The sample has about 130,000 distinct CDR3 sequences; approximately 25% are singletons. Material: glioma tissue, nonneoplastic brain tissue, or PBMCs (not recorded which). The chain joins TRBV12-3 or TRBV12-4 to TRBJ2-2; 7 bases line up with TRBD2. This clonotype was sampled from a human donor with low-grade glioma or glioblastoma, undergoing nonglioma brain surgery, or in good health (not recorded which). CDR3 bases: TGTGCCAGCAGTTGGGGGGGGATCTCGAACACCGGGGAGCTGTTTCTT. Translated: CASSWGGISNTGELFL.